The clone carrying this T cell receptor (beta chain) was detected only a few times. Construction of the TCRbeta library involved unique molecular identifiers. TCRdb used MiXCR to reprocess the PCR reads, holding one entry per CDR3 protein. Found here are about 15,000 distinct CDR3 sequences, about an eighth of them singletons; the top ten hold over 55%. This sample was taken from a study of T-cell reconstitution after alpha-beta-depleted transplantation in children. The germline V gene has CDR1 DFQATT and CDR2 SNEGSKA (reference sequence). This CDR3 has 14 residues. Germline trimming cut 6 bases from V and 3 bases from J; bases unmatched to any gene: 4.

This chain connects TRBV20-1 to TRBJ2-1, with 11 bases identical to TRBD2. The sequence derives from a boy in the first two years of life who had a stem cell transplant for Wiskott-Aldrich syndrome, so the T cells may come from the graft donor. The sequences come from PBMCs, mostly from graft donor cells, collected 180 days after TCRalphabeta/CD19-depleted stem cell transplant. In DNA, the CDR3 is TGCAGTGCCCTTGGACTAGCGGGCTACAATGAGCAGTTCTTC. Its protein is CSALGLAGYNEQFF.